The 17 T cell receptor beta chains listed next were all sequenced from one sample in a study of blood T cells in healthy people across ages. Then a second PCR, running about 6 to 12 cycles, was carried out with a sample-barcoded 5' primer and a J-beta primer mix. Using its own MiXCR run on the 5' RACE reads, TCRdb lists one record per CDR3 protein. The sample lists almost 1 million distinct CDR3 sequences, about 51% occurring once. The source material was blood. Source of these receptors: a woman aged 55-75 years in good health.

DNA of the CDR3: TGTGCCAGCAGTACCACAGGGGGTGACAATCAGCCCCAGCATTTT. Amino acids: CASSTTGGDNQPQHF. V and J are TRBV6-1 and TRBJ1-5, with 8 bases fitting TRBD1. The ends lost 5 bases at V and 3 bases at J; junction bases unmatched: 6. CDR3 length equals 15 residues. Germline CDR1 reads MNHNS; CDR2 reads SASEGT.

This clonotype turned up a few times. The chain joins TRBV12-3 or TRBV12-4 to TRBJ1-5, with 7 positions matching TRBD1. CDR3 size: 14 residues. V shed 3 bases, J shed 12 bases, and the junction held 11 bases outside the gene matches. CDR3 coding DNA: TGTGCCAGCAGTTTGTCAAGGGACAGACCCGTCCAGCATTTT. Translated, it gives CASSLSRDRPVQHF.

The CDR3 DNA reads TGTGCCAGCAGTGAAGCTTCAGGGGATTTACGTCAGCCCCAGCATTTT. It translates to CASSEASGDLRQPQHF. V usage is TRBV6-1 and J usage is TRBJ1-5, with TRBD1 as a possible D gene (6 bases). The CDR3 totals 16 residues. The ends were cut back, 0 bases at V and 6 bases at J, with 15 bases in the middle. Germline CDR1 reads MNHNS; CDR2 reads SASEGT.

The chain employs TRBV6-1 and TRBJ2-7; the match to TRBD1 covers 7 bases. Germline loops: CDR1 MNHNS, CDR2 SASEGT. This CDR3 is 14 amino acids long. Trimming took 7 bases from V and 2 from J; bases not matched to a gene: 8. The CDR3 nucleotides are TGTGCCAGCACCGTGGGACAGCGTACCTACGAGCAGTACTTC. Its protein is CASTVGQRTYEQYF.

The chain uses TRBV4-2 and TRBJ2-4; D call uncertain. Trimming stripped 4 bases from V and 13 bases from J, with 17 bases between. CDR3 length: 13 amino acids. Germline CDR1 is LGHNA and CDR2 is YNFKEQ. This chain's CDR3 is CASSPISGGEQYF. CDR3 DNA: TGTGCCAGCAGCCCCATCTCGGGTGGTGAGCAGTACTTC.

This rearrangement joins TRBV28 to TRBJ2-1; TRBD1 agrees at 12 bases. With V trimmed by 6 bases and J by 8 bases, 8 bases remained unmatched. Germline CDR1 is MDHEN and CDR2 is SYDVKM. CDR3 length: 15 amino acids. For the CDR3, the DNA is TGTGCCAGCAGCCGACCGGGACAGGGGGCTTATGAGCAGTTCTTC. It yields the protein CASSRPGQGAYEQFF.

This clonotype was observed a few times. The V gene is TRBV6-5, the J gene TRBJ1-5, with D possibly being TRBD1 (6 bases). V was shortened by 0 bases and J by 2 bases, with 11 bases between the two germline ends. The CDR3 consists of 16 residues. Germline CDR1 is MNHEY and CDR2 is SVGAGI. CDR3: CASSYSGRGGNQPQHF. The DNA for the CDR3 is TGTGCCAGCAGTTACTCCGGCAGGGGTGGCAATCAGCCCCAGCATTTT.

V usage is TRBV16 and J usage is TRBJ2-7; D unresolved. The germline V gene has CDR1 KGHSY and CDR2 FQNENV. Trimming took 4 bases from V and 0 from J, leaving 13 bases between them. The CDR3 has 15 amino acids. This CDR3 reads CASSPGPPSSYEQYF. CDR3 sequence (DNA): TGTGCCAGCAGCCCCGGTCCGCCTAGCTCCTACGAGCAGTACTTC.

This clonotype was recorded only once. The chain joins TRBV20-1 to TRBJ2-7; 7 positions match TRBD1. Germline trimming cut 8 bases from V and 0 bases from J; bases unmatched to any gene: 10. Germline V gene sequence: CDR1 DFQATT, CDR2 SNEGSKA (reference sequence). CDR3 length: 14 residues. The CDR3 coding sequence is TGCAGTACGACTACAGGGGTTGGCTCCTACGAGCAGTACTTC. Encoded protein: CSTTTGVGSYEQYF.

This chain links TRBV7-8 with TRBJ2-3, with D possibly TRBD1 on 6 matching bases. V lost 7 bases to trimming and J lost 2 bases, with 13 bases between them. The germline V gene encodes CDR1 SGHVS and CDR2 FQNEAQ. This CDR3 contains 14 residues. CDR3 coding DNA: TGTGCCAGCACCCCGGGGACAAACACAGATACGCAGTATTTT. Its translation: CASTPGTNTDTQYF.

J is TRBJ2-7 and V is TRBV6-2 or TRBV6-3, with TRBD1 matching 8 bases. Trimming at V came to 6 bases and at J to 6 bases, leaving 10 bases not matched to a gene. This CDR3 has 14 residues. Germline values: CDR1 MNHEY, CDR2 SVGEGT. Here the CDR3 DNA reads TGTGCCAGCAGCCAAGGGACAGGTGTGAGCGAGCAGTACTTC. Translation: CASSQGTGVSEQYF.

This clonotype was detected ten times or more. The rearrangement uses TRBV29-1 and TRBJ2-1, with a weak D call TRBD2 (6 bases). Germline-derived CDR1 and CDR2 are SQVTM and ANQGSEA. V lost 4 bases and J lost 5, with 15 bases in between. This CDR3 is 14 amino acids long. CDR3 amino acids: CSVAGWRGHNEQFF. The DNA for the CDR3 is TGCAGCGTTGCCGGTTGGAGGGGACACAATGAGCAGTTCTTC.

This clonotype was seen a few times. The V call is TRBV4-3, the J call TRBJ2-5; no firm D call. The tail of the sequence fits TRBJ2-7 better, so the J call may be wrong. Germline CDR1 LGHNA, CDR2 YSLEER. The length of the CDR3 is 13 residues. The CDR3 coding sequence is TGCGCCAGCAGCCAAAACGCCTTAGACGAGCAGTACTTC. This encodes CASSQNALDEQYF.

This clonotype turned up a few times. The chain uses TRBV24-1 and TRBJ2-3, with 7 bases lining up with TRBD1. Germline loops: CDR1 KGHDR, CDR2 SFDVKD. The length of the CDR3 is 16 residues. V gave up 1 base and J gave up 0 bases; unmatched junction bases: 3. The CDR3 spells CATSDLGTVSTDTQYF. CDR3 nucleotides: TGTGCCACCAGTGATTTAGGGACAGTTAGCACAGATACGCAGTATTTT.

This clonotype was found a few times. This chain links TRBV10-3 with TRBJ2-5; 12 bases agree with TRBD1. The CDR3 loop spans 15 amino acids. J gave up 4 bases and V 8 bases, and 8 bases lay outside the gene matches. Germline loops: CDR1 ENHRY, CDR2 SYGVKD. CDR3 nucleotides: TGTGCCATCGGCCGTGGGACAGGGGGCTCAGAGACCCAGTACTTC. Its translation: CAIGRGTGGSETQYF.

The rearrangement joins TRBV12-3 or TRBV12-4 to TRBJ2-3; 8 nucleotides agree with TRBD2. V trimming: 7 bases; J trimming: 2 bases; junction bases outside the gene matches: 8. This CDR3 comprises 15 residues. Here the CDR3 DNA reads TGTGCCAGCAATCAAGCGGGAGACCCCACAGATACGCAGTATTTT. Its translation is CASNQAGDPTDTQYF.

A note on this clonotype: A read error may be the cause here, since a much bigger clone is one base away. The chain is built from TRBV29-1 and TRBJ2-1; D uncertain. This CDR3 region has 10 residues. Germline V gene data show CDR1 as SQVTM and CDR2 as ANQGSEA. V was trimmed by 5 bases and J by 5 bases, leaving 4 bases between them. CDR3 in DNA: TGCAGCGTTCGGAACAATGAGCAGTTCTTC. The encoded protein is CSVRNNEQFF.